Only a few counts were recorded for the clone carrying this TCR beta chain. Its antigen is currently unknown. This record comes from a study of graft-versus-host responses after intestinal transplantation. Study overall: All recipients were given anti-thymocyte globulin induction, and tacrolimus and steroids were then administered for 2 to 4 years.

CDR3 length equals 15 residues. V was cut by 0 bases and J by 4 bases, with 12 bases left in between. From germline, CDR1 is SGHDN and CDR2 FVKESK. Only in-frame clones appear in the TCRdb table, and some are missing; sequencing was by immunoSEQ multiplex PCR. The sample shows 40,000 to 60,000 clones, 65% to 85% of them seen only once. The origin of this receptor is a human donor who was the organ donor for an intestinal transplant. The material was unstimulated CD4+ T cells sorted from spleen or lymph node cells, obtained before transplant. The rearrangement links TRBV14 to TRBJ1-2; D is unresolved. In DNA form, the CDR3 reads TGTGCCAGCAGCCAAGATCACGGGATTAGCTATGGCTACACCTTC. Protein product: CASSQDHGISYGYTF.